A selection of T cell receptor beta chains follows, all from one sample in a study of cytomegalovirus exposure and HLA in healthy donors. Clones were sequenced by immunoSEQ multiplex PCR, and TCRdb holds only the in-frame ones, with some missing. Of more than 95,000 clones detected, approximately 80% appear once; the ten largest clones hold 4.5% to 5%. Sequencing input: PBMCs. Every receptor here comes from a man aged 50-60 years in good health and CMV-seropositive. Both conserved end residues are part of each CDR3. D genes are given only for firm matches. Part of the rows lack a size; the others show once, few, many or a class for expanded clones.

J gene	clone size	V gene	D gene	CDR3 DNA	CDR3 protein
TRBJ2-7	NA	TRBV2	NA	TGTGCCAGCATCATAAACCCAGGGCCCTACGAGCAGTACTTC	CASIINPGPYEQYF
TRBJ2-2	NA	TRBV27	NA	TGTGCCAGCAGTTTAGGACAGAGGAACACCGGGGAGCTGTTTTTT	CASSLGQRNTGELFF
TRBJ1-2	few	TRBV18	NA	TGTGCCAGCTCACCGACAGAGTCTAACTATGGCTACACCTTC	CASSPTESNYGYTF
TRBJ1-4	NA	TRBV15	NA	TGTGCCACCAGCAGAGAGGCGGCAGCTGCAACTAATGAAAAACTGTTTTTT	CATSREAAAATNEKLFF
TRBJ1-2	NA	TRBV4-1	NA	TGCGCCAGCAGCCAAGCCTCACAGGGACGACCTAACTATGGCTACACCTTC	CASSQASQGRPNYGYTF
TRBJ1-5	NA	TRBV28	NA	TGTGCCAGCAGTTTCAGGGGCGCGAGCAATCAGCCCCAGCATTTT	CASSFRGASNQPQHF
TRBJ1-1	NA	TRBV19	NA	TGTGCCAGTAGTATAAATCAGGGGTTAAGTGGCAACACTGAAGCTTTCTTT	CASSINQGLSGNTEAFF
TRBJ1-1	NA	TRBV6-5	NA	TGTGCCAGCAGTTCATCACGGACGGGAAAGAACACTGAAGCTTTCTTT	CASSSSRTGKNTEAFF
TRBJ1-2	once	TRBV29-1	NA	TGCAGCGTAAGGATGGGCCCCTATGGCTACACCTTC	CSVRMGPYGYTF
TRBJ1-4	NA	TRBV13	NA	TGTGCCAGCAGTGGGCCTAATGAAAAACTGTTTTTT	CASSGPNEKLFF
TRBJ2-1	NA	TRBV15	TRBD2	TGTGCCACCGAGCGGGGGTACAATGAGCAGTTCTTC	CATERGYNEQFF
TRBJ2-2	NA	TRBV6-6	NA	TGTGCCAGCAGTTTCAACAGGGTCCCCGGGGAGCTGTTTTTT	CASSFNRVPGELFF
TRBJ1-2	NA	TRBV30	TRBD1	TGTGCCTGGAGAACGGACAGGGGCGGGTATGGCTACACCTTC	CAWRTDRGGYGYTF
TRBJ2-5	NA	TRBV5-1	NA	TGCGCCAGCAGCCCTCCGAGGGGGAACCAAGAGACCCAGTACTTC	CASSPPRGNQETQYF
TRBJ1-2	NA	TRBV5-1	NA	TGCGCCAGCAGCTTGTCCTGGCAGGGCGATGGCTACACCTTC	CASSLSWQGDGYTF
TRBJ2-7	few	TRBV6-6	TRBD1	TGTGCCAGCAACGACTCGGGACAGGGAGCCTACGAGCAGTACTTC	CASNDSGQGAYEQYF
TRBJ2-2	NA	TRBV6-5	NA	TGTGCCAGCAGTTACTCGAGTACTAGATACACCGGGGAGCTGTTTTTT	CASSYSSTRYTGELFF
TRBJ1-2	NA	TRBV5-1	NA	TGCGCCAGCAGCCCGGCGGGGAGCTATGGCTACACCTTC	CASSPAGSYGYTF
TRBJ1-6	NA	TRBV11-1	TRBD1	TGTGCCAGCAGCTCGGGACAGGGAGGAAGATCCCTCCACTTT	CASSSGQGGRSLHF
TRBJ1-3	NA	TRBV9	NA	TGTGCTTCAGGTCTTCCGAACTCTGGAAACACCATATATTTT	CASGLPNSGNTIYF
TRBJ1-1	once	TRBV29-1	NA	TGCAGCGTACGGGAGGGAGACACTGAAGCTTTCTTT	CSVREGDTEAFF
TRBJ2-3	few	TRBV10-1	NA	TGCGCCAGCAGTGAAGGCGGGAGCACAGATACGCAGTATTTT	CASSEGGSTDTQYF